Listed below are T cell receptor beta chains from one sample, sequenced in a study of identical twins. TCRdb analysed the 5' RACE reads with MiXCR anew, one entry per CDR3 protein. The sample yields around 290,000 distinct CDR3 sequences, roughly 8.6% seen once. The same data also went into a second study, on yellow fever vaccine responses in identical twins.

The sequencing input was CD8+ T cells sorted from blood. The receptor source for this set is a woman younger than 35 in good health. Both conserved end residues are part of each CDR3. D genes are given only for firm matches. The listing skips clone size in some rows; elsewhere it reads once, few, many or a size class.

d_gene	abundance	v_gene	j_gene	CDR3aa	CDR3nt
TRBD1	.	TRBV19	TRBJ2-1	CASSPTGVEQFF	TGTGCCAGTAGTCCGACAGGGGTTGAGCAGTTCTTC
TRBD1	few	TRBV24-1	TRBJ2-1	CATGTGGNEQFF	TGTGCCACAGGGACAGGGGGCAATGAGCAGTTCTTC
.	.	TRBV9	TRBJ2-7	CASSVGGSSSYEQYF	TGTGCCAGCAGCGTAGGGGGTTCCAGCTCCTACGAGCAGTACTTC
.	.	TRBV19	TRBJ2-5	CASSIPRQETQYF	TGTGCCAGTAGTATCCCCAGACAAGAGACCCAGTACTTC
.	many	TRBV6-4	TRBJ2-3	CASSEGPPPGPQYF	TGTGCCAGCAGTGAGGGGCCTCCCCCCGGTCCGCAGTATTTT
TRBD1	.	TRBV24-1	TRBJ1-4	CATSEGTGGPLNEKLFF	TGTGCCACCAGTGAGGGGACAGGGGGCCCCCTTAATGAAAAACTGTTTTTT
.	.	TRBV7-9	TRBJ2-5	CASSLGTGHQETQYF	TGTGCCAGCAGCTTAGGCACAGGACACCAAGAGACCCAGTACTTC
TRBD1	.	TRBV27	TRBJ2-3	CASSYAEGAVNTQYF	TGTGCCAGCAGTTACGCAGAGGGGGCGGTGAATACGCAGTATTTT
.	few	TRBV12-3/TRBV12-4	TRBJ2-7	CASSVGRTYEQYF	TGTGCCAGCAGTGTGGGACGTACCTACGAGCAGTACTTC
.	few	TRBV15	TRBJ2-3	CATSRAGAPSTDTQYF	TGTGCCACCAGCAGAGCGGGGGCTCCTAGCACAGATACGCAGTATTTT
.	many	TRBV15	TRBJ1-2	CATSRDSGGTYYGYTF	TGTGCCACCAGCAGAGATAGTGGAGGGACGTACTATGGCTACACCTTC
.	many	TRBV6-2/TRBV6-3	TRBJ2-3	CASNVDDTQYF	TGTGCCAGCAACGTCGACGATACGCAGTATTTT
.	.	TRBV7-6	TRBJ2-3	CASSQRSGIGGTDTQYF	TGTGCCAGCAGCCAAAGATCGGGGATAGGTGGCACAGATACGCAGTATTTT
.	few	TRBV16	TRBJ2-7	CASSHVPPGSEQYF	TGTGCCAGCAGCCACGTTCCCCCAGGGAGCGAGCAGTACTTC
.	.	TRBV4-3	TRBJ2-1	CASSQDWGAGYNEQFF	TGCGCCAGCAGCCAAGATTGGGGGGCCGGATACAATGAGCAGTTCTTC
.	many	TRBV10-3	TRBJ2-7	CAISDVGTSSYEQYF	TGTGCCATCAGCGACGTGGGTACTAGCTCTTACGAGCAGTACTTC
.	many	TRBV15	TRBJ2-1	CATSRVNYNEQFF	TGTGCCACCAGCAGGGTAAATTACAATGAGCAGTTCTTC
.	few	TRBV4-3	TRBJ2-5	CASSQDVTGRGGTQYF	TGCGCCAGCAGCCAAGACGTCACGGGGCGCGGAGGGACCCAGTACTTC
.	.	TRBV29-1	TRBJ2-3	CSVRLRADTQYF	TGCAGCGTTCGACTCCGCGCAGATACGCAGTATTTT
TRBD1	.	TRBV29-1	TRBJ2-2	CSVVGQGNTGELFF	TGCAGCGTCGTCGGACAGGGTAACACCGGGGAGCTGTTTTTT
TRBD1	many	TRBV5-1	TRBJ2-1	CASSAGTGLMDEQFF	TGCGCCAGCAGCGCCGGGACAGGGCTGATGGATGAGCAGTTCTTC
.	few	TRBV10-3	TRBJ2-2	CAISLRGLGPNTGELFF	TGTGCCATCAGTTTACGTGGACTGGGGCCGAACACCGGGGAGCTGTTTTTT
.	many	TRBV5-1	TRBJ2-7	CASSLVDNYEQYF	TGCGCCAGCAGCTTGGTTGACAACTACGAGCAGTACTTC
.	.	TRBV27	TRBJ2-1	CASSLMGGAQFF	TGTGCCAGCAGTTTAATGGGAGGTGCGCAGTTCTTC
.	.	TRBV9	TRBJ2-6	CASSDPRRSSGANVLTF	TGTGCCAGCAGCGATCCCCGTCGGAGCTCTGGGGCCAACGTCCTGACTTTC
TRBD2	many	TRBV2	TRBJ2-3	CASSEEPGLAEGTDTQYF	TGTGCCAGCAGTGAAGAACCGGGACTAGCGGAAGGCACAGATACGCAGTATTTT
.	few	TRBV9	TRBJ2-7	CASSPAGGGAYEQYF	TGTGCCAGCAGCCCTGCTGGTGGCGGAGCCTACGAGCAGTACTTC
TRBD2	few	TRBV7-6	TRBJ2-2	CASKTSGRASTGELFF	TGTGCCAGCAAAACTAGCGGGAGGGCCTCCACCGGGGAGCTGTTTTTT
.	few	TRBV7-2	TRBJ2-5	CASSLVSQQETQYF	TGTGCCAGCAGCTTAGTTAGTCAGCAAGAGACCCAGTACTTC
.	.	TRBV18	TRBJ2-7	CASSPPPGVYEQYF	TGTGCCAGCTCACCACCACCGGGAGTCTACGAGCAGTACTTC
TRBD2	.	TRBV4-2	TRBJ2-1	CASSGIRREGHNEQFF	TGTGCCAGCAGCGGGATCCGGCGGGAGGGCCACAATGAGCAGTTCTTC
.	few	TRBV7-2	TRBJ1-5	CASSRVPLGNQPQHF	TGTGCCAGCAGCCGGGTCCCATTGGGGAATCAGCCCCAGCATTTT
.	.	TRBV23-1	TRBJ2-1	CASSQSTDGGPYNEQFF	TGCGCCAGCAGTCAATCGACCGACGGGGGGCCCTACAATGAGCAGTTCTTC
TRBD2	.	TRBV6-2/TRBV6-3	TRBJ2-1	CASSYPERTSGGYNEQFF	TGTGCCAGCAGTTACCCCGAGCGGACTAGCGGGGGCTACAATGAGCAGTTCTTC
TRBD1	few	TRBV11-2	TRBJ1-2	CASSSLPGQGRDYGYTF	TGTGCCAGCAGCTCCTTACCGGGACAGGGGAGGGACTATGGCTACACCTTC
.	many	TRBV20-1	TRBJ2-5	CSARGATAQETQYF	TGCAGTGCTCGTGGGGCGACAGCTCAAGAGACCCAGTACTTC
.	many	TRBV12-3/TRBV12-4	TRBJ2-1	CASSFGGLEYNEQFF	TGTGCCAGCAGTTTCGGAGGTCTAGAGTACAATGAGCAGTTCTTC
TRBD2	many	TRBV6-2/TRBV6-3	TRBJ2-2	CASSLGTSGTGELFF	TGTGCCAGCAGTCTCGGGACTAGCGGAACCGGGGAGCTGTTTTTT
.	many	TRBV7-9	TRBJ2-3	CASSALKDGKDTQYF	TGTGCCAGCAGCGCCCTCAAGGATGGTAAGGATACGCAGTATTTT
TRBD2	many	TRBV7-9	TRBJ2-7	CASSVGLATYEQYF	TGTGCCAGCAGCGTCGGACTAGCCACCTACGAGCAGTACTTC
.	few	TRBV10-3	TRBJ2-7	CAISESGMGETPYEQYF	TGTGCCATCAGTGAGTCGGGCATGGGGGAAACTCCCTACGAGCAGTACTTC
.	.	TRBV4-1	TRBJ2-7	CASSQDLFYEQYF	TGCGCCAGCAGCCAAGACCTATTCTACGAGCAGTACTTC
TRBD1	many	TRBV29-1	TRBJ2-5	CSVEYQGAQEPQYF	TGCAGCGTCGAATACCAGGGGGCCCAAGAGCCCCAGTACTTC
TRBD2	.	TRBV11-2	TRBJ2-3	CASSLDRVAGGSTDTQYF	TGTGCCAGCAGCTTAGATCGGGTAGCGGGAGGGAGCACAGATACGCAGTATTTT
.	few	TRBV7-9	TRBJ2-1	CASSLSQGTYNEQFF	TGTGCCAGCAGCTTATCTCAGGGCACCTACAATGAGCAGTTCTTC
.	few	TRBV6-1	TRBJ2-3	CASSPPTGSDTQYF	TGTGCCAGCAGCCCCCCCACAGGGTCAGATACGCAGTATTTT
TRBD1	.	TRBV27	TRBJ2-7	CASSTLTGDPWEQYF	TGTGCCAGCAGTACCTTAACAGGGGACCCCTGGGAGCAGTACTTC
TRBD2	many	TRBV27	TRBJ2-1	CASSLPSGSSYNEQFF	TGTGCCAGCAGTTTACCTAGCGGAAGCTCCTACAATGAGCAGTTCTTC
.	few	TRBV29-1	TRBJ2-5	CSAQRYQETQYF	TGCAGCGCCCAGAGGTACCAAGAGACCCAGTACTTC
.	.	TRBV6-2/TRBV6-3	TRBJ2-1	CASESTELYNEQFF	TGTGCCAGCGAATCGACGGAACTCTACAATGAGCAGTTCTTC
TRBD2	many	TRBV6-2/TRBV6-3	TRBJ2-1	CASVWASGNNEQFF	TGTGCCAGCGTTTGGGCTAGCGGGAACAATGAGCAGTTCTTC
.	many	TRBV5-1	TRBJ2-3	CASSPTRADTQYF	TGCGCCAGCAGCCCGACTAGGGCAGATACGCAGTATTTT
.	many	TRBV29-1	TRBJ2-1	CNGLSSYNEQFF	TGCAACGGTTTAAGCTCCTACAATGAGCAGTTCTTC